The text below deals with one T cell receptor (beta chain). The record originates from a study of blood T cell repertoires in COVID-19. Study as a whole: Samples came from the United States, Italy and Spain, spanning acute and convalescent COVID-19. In each case, the material was cDNA or gDNA derived from T cells, B-cell-depleted T cells, or PBMCs.

The CDR3 has 16 amino acids. Germline V CDR1 and CDR2: WNHNN, SYGVQD (reference sequence). Trimming took 0 bases from V and 4 from J; bases not matched to a gene: 4. Study processing details: Quantification of nucleated cells was approximated via reference gene primer amplification. TCRdb keeps only in-frame clones here, not all; method: immunoSEQ multiplex PCR. For V, J and clone size, that table is used; D and trimming come from the DNA. The table shows fewer than 150,000 clones, with roughly four fifths occurring only once. Sequencing was performed on peripheral blood. The chain couples TRBV10-1 to TRBJ1-4; 8 bases line up with TRBD1. The source of this sequence is a human donor in a cohort sampled during active COVID-19. The CDR3 sequence: CASSESGTGLNEKLFF. CDR3 DNA sequence: TGCGCCAGCAGTGAGTCTGGGACAGGCCTTAATGAAAAACTGTTTTTT.